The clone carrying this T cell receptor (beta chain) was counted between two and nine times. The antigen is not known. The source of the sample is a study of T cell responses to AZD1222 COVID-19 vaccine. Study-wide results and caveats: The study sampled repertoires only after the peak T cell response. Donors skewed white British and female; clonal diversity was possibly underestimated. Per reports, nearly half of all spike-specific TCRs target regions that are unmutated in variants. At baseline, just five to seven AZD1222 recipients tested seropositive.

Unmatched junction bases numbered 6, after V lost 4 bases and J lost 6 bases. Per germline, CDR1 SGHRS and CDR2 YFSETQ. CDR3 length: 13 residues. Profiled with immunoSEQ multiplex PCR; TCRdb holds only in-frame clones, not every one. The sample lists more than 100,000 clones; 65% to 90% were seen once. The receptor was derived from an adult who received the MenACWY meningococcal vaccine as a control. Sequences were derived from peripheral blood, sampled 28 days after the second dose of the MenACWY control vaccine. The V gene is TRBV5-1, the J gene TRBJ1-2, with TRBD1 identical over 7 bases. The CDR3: CASSQTGEHGYTF. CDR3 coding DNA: TGCGCCAGCAGCCAAACAGGGGAGCATGGCTACACCTTC.